The 25 T cell receptor beta chains listed next were all sequenced from one sample in a study of T-cell memory formation after mild COVID-19. TCRdb re-derived calls from the 5' RACE reads in MiXCR, one entry per CDR3 protein. This sample carries around 420,000 distinct CDR3 sequences, 20% to 25% of them seen once, and the ten largest clones take around 8.1%. What was sequenced was PBMCs or a T cell subset sorted from them (not recorded which). These receptors all come from an adult woman who had mild COVID-19 (a few samples of this study predate the infection). Cell type and time point are not known.

V and J are TRBV4-3 and TRBJ2-1; D gene uncertain. This CDR3 has 15 amino acids. V was pared by 0 bases and J by 4 bases, with 10 bases between. Looked up from germline, CDR1 is LGHNA and CDR2 is YSLEER. CDR3 protein: CASSQDQLRYNEQFF. The CDR3 nucleotides are TGCGCCAGCAGCCAAGATCAGCTAAGGTACAATGAGCAGTTCTTC.

This chain's CDR3 is CASSADKAGTQYF. The DNA of the CDR3 is TGTGCCAGCAGCGCGGACAAGGCAGGAACGCAGTATTTT. V is TRBV7-8 and J is TRBJ2-3, with a weak D call TRBD1 (5 bases). Looked up from germline, CDR1 is SGHVS and CDR2 is FQNEAQ. Trimming took 5 bases from V and 9 from J, leaving 15 bases between them. This CDR3 is built from 13 residues.

This chain connects TRBV5-1 to TRBJ2-1; 10 bases match TRBD2. V shed 4 bases, J shed 9 bases, and the junction held 7 bases outside the gene matches. The V gene's germline CDR1 is SGHRS and CDR2 YFSETQ. The CDR3 consists of 14 residues. CDR3 sequence (DNA): TGCGCCAGCAGCCCTAGCGGGAGCTTTGGTGAGCAGTTCTTC. Its protein is CASSPSGSFGEQFF.

There are a few counts of this clonotype. This rearrangement joins TRBV6-5 to TRBJ2-7, with a possible D match to TRBD1 (6 bases). Germline CDR1 is MNHEY and CDR2 is SVGAGI. This CDR3 is built from 17 residues. Trimming cost V 3 bases and J 0 bases, with 18 bases left between them. CDR3 nucleotides: TGTGCCAGCAGTTATCGAGCGAACAGGGCTAGCTCCTACGAGCAGTACTTC. Translated: CASSYRANRASSYEQYF.

The genes are TRBV6-5 and TRBJ2-3; tentatively, D is TRBD2 (6 bases). There are 14 residues in the CDR3. Trimming stripped 6 bases from V and 2 bases from J, with 12 bases between. CDR1 is MNHEY, CDR2 SVGAGI, per germline. CDR3 DNA: TGTGCCAGCAGGGCGGAGGGCTTCACAGATACGCAGTATTTT. It encodes CASRAEGFTDTQYF.

This clonotype was seen more than once but under ten times. The V gene is TRBV5-6, the J gene TRBJ1-1; D not resolved. V gave up 0 bases and J gave up 7 bases, with 7 bases separating them. The CDR3 loop spans 12 amino acids. The germline CDR1 and CDR2 sequences are SGHDT and YYEEEE. This CDR3 reads CASSLGAIEAFF. DNA of the CDR3: TGTGCCAGCAGCTTGGGGGCAATTGAAGCTTTCTTT.

Here the CDR3 DNA reads TGTGCCAGCAGCTGGGCGGGCAGCACTGAAGCTTTCTTT. Its protein product is CASSWAGSTEAFF. V usage is TRBV7-9 and J usage is TRBJ1-1; no firm D call. Germline V gene data show CDR1 as SEHNR and CDR2 as FQNEAQ (reference sequence). V dropped 4 bases and J dropped 4 bases, with 10 bases sitting between them. The CDR3 is 13 residues long. Variable domain in full (rest from reference TRBV7-9 and TRBJ1-1): DTGVSQNPRHKITKRGQNVTFRCDPISEHNRLYWYRQTLGQGPEFLTYFQNEAQLEKSRLLSDRFSAERPKGSFSTLEIQRTEQGDSAMYLCASSWAGSTEAFFGQGTRLTVV.

This clonotype was recorded at least ten times. This chain connects TRBV2 to TRBJ1-5, with unresolved D. Trimming left V 2 bases short and J 7 bases short, with 24 bases between. CDR3 length equals 18 residues. Germline-derived CDR1 and CDR2 are SNHLY and FYNNEI. CDR3 nucleotide sequence: TGTGCCAGCAGTGAATCGTTCACCGGGGAACTTTTCCGGCAGCCCCAGCATTTT. It yields the protein CASSESFTGELFRQPQHF.

This rearrangement joins TRBV18 to TRBJ2-5; the match to TRBD2 covers 10 bases. After removal of 2 bases from V and 2 bases from J, the junction contained 11 bases not matched to a gene. This CDR3 has 18 amino acids. CDR1 KGHSH and CDR2 LQKENI come from the germline V gene. Written as DNA, the CDR3 is TGTGCCAGCTCACCATTCGTCGCCGGAGCGGGGGGGCAAGAGACCCAGTACTTC. Translating it yields CASSPFVAGAGGQETQYF.

The chain recombines TRBV2 with TRBJ2-3; 9 positions agree with TRBD2. The V gene end was trimmed by 4 bases and the J gene end by 1 base; junction bases not matched to a gene: 3. The CDR3 spans 15 residues. CDR1 SNHLY and CDR2 FYNNEI come from the germline V gene. The CDR3 sequence is CASSGGTSRTDTQYF. In DNA form, the CDR3 reads TGTGCCAGCAGTGGGGGGACTAGCCGCACAGATACGCAGTATTTT.

The table lists this clonotype with a few counts. CDR3: CASSQDWWASGRDEQFF. In nucleotides, the CDR3 is TGTGCCAGCAGCCAAGATTGGTGGGCTAGCGGGAGAGATGAGCAGTTCTTC. The rearrangement uses TRBV14 and TRBJ2-1; 10 nucleotides line up with TRBD2. CDR3 length equals 17 residues. The V gene's germline CDR1 is SGHDN and CDR2 FVKESK. J lost 8 bases, V lost 0 bases, and 10 bases had no gene match.

This clonotype was detected once. CDR3 nucleotide sequence: TGTGCCAGCAGTTACGGGATCTGGAGACAGAGCACAGATACGCAGTATTTT. It is translated as CASSYGIWRQSTDTQYF. The rearrangement links TRBV6-2 or TRBV6-3 to TRBJ2-3; D possibly corresponds to TRBD1 (5 bases). Germline CDR1 and CDR2: MNHEY and SVGEGT. V shed 2 bases and J shed 0 bases, with 15 bases lying between them. CDR3 length: 17 residues.

In the case of this clonotype: One end of the junction fails to match germline, which may point to a read error. V and J are TRBV3-1 and TRBJ1-2; 7 bases fit TRBD1. The CDR3 has 15 residues. The germline V gene encodes CDR1 LGHDT and CDR2 YNNKEL (reference sequence). DNA for the CDR3: TGTGCCAGCAGCCCTTATACTAGGGGGCGGGAAGGCTACTCCTTC. Amino acids: CASSPYTRGREGYSF.

The V call is TRBV20-1, the J call TRBJ2-7, with TRBD1 matching 9 bases. This CDR3 contains 16 residues. Germline CDR1 DFQATT, CDR2 SNEGSKA (reference sequence). The trim removed 2 bases at V and 2 bases at J, leaving 10 bases unmatched. The CDR3 region has the DNA TGCAGTGCTAGATACCTGACAGGGGGAATACCCTACGAGCAGTACTTC. Protein sequence: CSARYLTGGIPYEQYF.

The chain uses TRBV9 and TRBJ1-3; D perhaps matches TRBD1 (6 bases). The CDR3 extends over 15 amino acids. CDR1 is SGDLS and CDR2 is YYNGEE in the germline V gene. With 3 bases removed from V and 2 bases from J, the gap between germline ends came to 12 bases. In DNA, the CDR3 is TGTGCCAGCAGCGCGAGAGGGGGGCCTGGAAACACCATATATTTT. As protein: CASSARGGPGNTIYF.

The genes are TRBV20-1 and TRBJ2-3; TRBD2 matches at 14 bases. This CDR3 has 15 amino acids. Looked up from germline, CDR1 is DFQATT and CDR2 is SNEGSKA (reference sequence). Losses at the gene ends were 8 bases for V and 5 bases for J; bases not matched to a gene: 9. CDR3 in amino acids: CSNSGLAGGKDTQYF. The CDR3 DNA sequence: TGCAGTAATTCCGGACTAGCGGGGGGAAAAGATACGCAGTATTTT.

The chain couples TRBV5-1 to TRBJ2-1; D is unclear. Trimming shortened V by 5 bases and J by 0 bases, and 9 bases separated the two germline ends. CDR3 length equals 14 residues. The germline CDR1 and CDR2 sequences are SGHRS and YFSETQ. The CDR3 DNA is TGCGCCAGCAGTATCTCGAGCTCCTACAATGAGCAGTTCTTC. Its translation is CASSISSSYNEQFF.

V usage is TRBV12-3 or TRBV12-4 and J usage is TRBJ2-4; possibly TRBD1 for D (5 bases). Deletions cut 1 base from V and 11 bases from J, with 6 bases between. This CDR3 comprises 11 residues. The CDR3 region is CASSLVGVQYF. The CDR3 nucleotides are TGTGCCAGCAGTTTAGTAGGGGTTCAGTACTTC.

The sample holds a few counts of this clonotype. This chain's CDR3 is CALRRADYGYTF. The DNA for the CDR3 is TGTGCCCTCCGCAGGGCGGACTATGGCTACACCTTC. The genes are TRBV18 and TRBJ1-2; TRBD1 is a possible D gene (5 bases). The germline CDR1 and CDR2 sequences are KGHSH and LQKENI. V lost 11 bases and J 3 bases, leaving 13 bases between the germline ends. This CDR3 region has 12 residues.

The chain joins TRBV7-9 to TRBJ2-4; a weak D match, TRBD1 (5 bases). The CDR3 sequence is 14 residues long. V lost 1 base, J lost 8 bases, and 12 bases lay in between. Looked up from germline, CDR1 is SEHNR and CDR2 is FQNEAQ (reference sequence). The CDR3 spells CASSLGAGSDIQYF. The CDR3 nucleotides read TGTGCCAGCAGCTTAGGGGCAGGGTCGGACATTCAGTACTTC.

The gene calls are TRBV6-1 and TRBJ2-1; D uncertain. CDR1 is MNHNS, CDR2 SASEGT, per germline. The CDR3 totals 14 residues. Trimming took 1 base from V and 6 from J, leaving 10 bases between them. The CDR3 DNA sequence: TGTGCCAGCAGTGAAGTGCGGATCCTCAATGAGCAGTTCTTC. It translates to CASSEVRILNEQFF.

This clonotype was detected only a few times. This rearrangement joins TRBV11-2 to TRBJ2-5, with a possible D match to TRBD1 (5 bases). Per the germline V gene, CDR1 is SGHAT and CDR2 is FQNNGV. The ends were cut back, 5 bases at V and 4 bases at J, with 17 bases in the middle. The CDR3 totals 15 residues. Here the CDR3 reads CASSTPGQGRETQYF. CDR3 in DNA: TGTGCCAGCAGCACCCCGGGCCAGGGAAGAGAGACCCAGTACTTC.

The V call is TRBV12-3 or TRBV12-4, the J call TRBJ1-1; D uncertain. The CDR3 spans 15 residues. V lost 3 bases and J 1 base, leaving 12 bases between the germline ends. The CDR3 coding sequence is TGTGCCAGCAGTTTTCGTGGAATTGGGAACACTGAAGCTTTCTTT. It codes for CASSFRGIGNTEAFF.

This clonotype was observed a handful of times. The gene calls are TRBV10-3 and TRBJ2-5; 8 bases fit TRBD1. CDR1 is ENHRY, CDR2 SYGVKD, per germline. CDR3 size: 13 residues. J gave up 4 bases and V 6 bases, and 4 bases lay outside the gene matches. The CDR3 reads CAIRGTGGETQYF. The DNA for the CDR3 is TGTGCCATCAGAGGGACAGGAGGAGAGACCCAGTACTTC.

Only a few counts were recorded for this clonotype. The J gene is TRBJ2-7, the V gene TRBV5-6; a weak D match, TRBD1 (5 bases). The germline V gene encodes CDR1 SGHDT and CDR2 YYEEEE. The CDR3 totals 14 residues. Trimming left V 1 base short and J 4 bases short, with 12 bases between. CDR3 DNA sequence: TGTGCCAGCAGCTTGTGGGCAGGGCCTTACGAGCAGTACTTC. Translated, it gives CASSLWAGPYEQYF.